Sequencing of this T cell receptor (beta chain) was carried out in a study of blood T cell repertoires in COVID-19 (dated by TCRdb to 2018 to 2020). A note on the overall study: The collaborator samples originated in the United States, Italy and Spain and spanned the acute and convalescent phases of COVID-19. The prospective study material was composed of cDNA or gDNA derived from T cells, B-cell-depleted T cells, or PBMCs. Deeply sampled blood TCRbeta repertoires from subjects exposed to, actively infected with, or recovered from COVID-19 were included in the dataset. The repertoires were made available in a free public database intended to serve as a resource for research on the immune response to SARS-CoV-2. The samples were drawn from two sources: the first 160 participants of the ongoing ImmuneRACE study, and over 1,000 subjects contributed by 6 global collaborators. The sample metadata nearly always contained a de-identified subject ID, COVID-19 status, age in years and sex. Where HLA class I and class II types were available, the types were taken from metadata supplied by the sample provider, not from assay-based typing.

The junction shows trimming of 5 bases on V and 1 base on J, and the gene matches do not reach 6 bases of it. Counted from cysteine to phenylalanine, this CDR3 has 15 amino acids. Only the CDR3 part of the read is kept: 45 bases, read in frame from the first base. According to the germline V gene, CDR1 reads SGHAT and CDR2 reads FQNNGV. The investigation overall reported the following: How much clinical and demographic metadata was included differed by source and by participant, and the metadata was provided uncurated.

The immunoSEQ Assay, a bias-controlled multiplex PCR, was used to amplify TCRbeta CDR3 regions from genomic DNA. The study's processing was this. Nucleated cell counts per sample were estimated from amplification of reference gene primers within the assay. To quantify the absolute abundance of each unique TCRbeta CDR3 rearrangement, sequence reads were collapsed and filtered. For each sample, productive Simpson clonality was calculated as the square root of Simpson's diversity index across productive rearrangements. Here the immuneACCESS table is served through TCRdb, limited to in-frame sequences with V and J called. Missing clones are a known gap in these copies; in checked studies unresolved V genes cover under half, and the rest lacks a known reason. For V, J and clone size, that table is used; D and trimming come from the DNA. Recorded for this sample are some 60,000 clones; roughly four fifths of them occurred a single time. The top ten hold about 4% of the sample.

Points on this clone: The target of this receptor is not known. Within one base of it there is no much larger clone, and no base qualities were kept.

Collaborating institutions collected whole blood in K2EDTA tubes following their own protocols. For TCRbeta analysis, collaborators shipped samples in one of three forms: frozen whole blood, isolated PBMCs, or DNA extracted from either of those sample types. The sample consisted of peripheral blood. The origin of this receptor is a woman older than 75 with acute or convalescent COVID-19. This chain is built from TRBV11-2 and TRBJ2-3, and TRBD2 matches 7 of the central bases. The CDR3 amino acid sequence is: CASSLLLAGTDTQYF. The DNA sequence is TGTGCCAGCAGCCTTTTGCTAGCGGGCACAGATACGCAGTATTTT.